This passage covers 12 T cell receptor beta chains from one sample sequenced in a study of response to subunit inactivated influenza vaccine. One entry per CDR3 protein, called by TCRdb with MiXCR from the RT-PCR reads. The top ten clones hold 26% of a sample with about 190,000 distinct CDR3 sequences, approximately 15% of them seen once. The sample here was CD8+ T cells sorted from PBMCs, taken roughly 5 days after vaccination. These receptors were obtained from a man in his fifties or sixties who received an inactivated influenza vaccine.

J is TRBJ2-1 and V is TRBV27; D unclear. The CDR3 spans 14 residues. Germline values: CDR1 MNHEY, CDR2 SMNVEV (reference sequence). Between the trimmed V and J ends, which lost 2 bases and 0 bases, there was a span of 5 bases. CDR3 sequence reads: CASSLMSSYNEQFF. In nucleotides, the CDR3 is TGTGCCAGCAGTTTAATGAGCTCCTACAATGAGCAGTTCTTC.

This chain joins TRBV19 and TRBJ2-1, with D hard to call. Germline CDR1 reads LNHDA; CDR2 reads SQIVND (reference sequence). Trimming stripped 1 base from V and 7 bases from J, with 8 bases between. The CDR3 is 13 residues long. The CDR3 reads CASSIGDNNEQFF. The DNA of the CDR3 is TGTGCCAGTAGTATAGGGGATAATAATGAGCAGTTCTTC.

The gene calls are TRBV10-2 and TRBJ2-2, with D maybe TRBD2 (5 bases). Trimming stripped 2 bases from V and 6 bases from J, with 16 bases between. Germline assignment: CDR1 WSHSY and CDR2 SAAADI. CDR3 length: 16 residues. The CDR3 DNA reads TGCGCCAGCAGTGAGGCCGGAGCGGTTTTCGCCGGGGAGCTGTTTTTT. Residues: CASSEAGAVFAGELFF.

This rearrangement joins TRBV5-6 to TRBJ1-2; TRBD1 agrees at 12 bases. The CDR3 consists of 14 residues. V lost 4 bases to trimming and J lost 8 bases; unmatched junction nucleotides: 6. Germline lookup yields CDR1 SGHDT and CDR2 YYEEEE. The CDR3 bases are TGTGCCAGCAGCGTTGGGACAGGGGGCTACGGCTACACCTTC. It is translated as CASSVGTGGYGYTF.

The genes are TRBV6-2 or TRBV6-3 and TRBJ2-7; 12 bases agree with TRBD2. This CDR3 is 15 amino acids long. Germline CDR1 and CDR2: MNHEY and SVGEGT. V shed 6 bases and J 2 bases; nucleotides not matched to a gene: 5. In DNA, the CDR3 is TGTGCCAGCAGGCAGACTAGCGGGAGAACCTACGAGCAGTACTTC. Protein sequence: CASRQTSGRTYEQYF.

The chain combines TRBV4-1 with TRBJ1-1, with D hard to call. The length of the CDR3 is 11 residues. Trimming took 5 bases from V and 7 from J, leaving 8 bases between them. CDR1 and CDR2 from the germline V gene are MGHRA and YSYEKL. DNA for the CDR3: TGCGCCAGCAGCTCTGCAGGTGAAGCTTTCTTT. Translated, it gives CASSSAGEAFF.

This clonotype was found a few times. The CDR3 region is CASSQDRGSGANVLTF. CDR3 nucleotides: TGCGCCAGCAGCCAAGACAGGGGCTCTGGGGCCAACGTCCTGACTTTC. This chain joins TRBV4-3 and TRBJ2-6; possible D gene TRBD1, 6 bases. This CDR3 comprises 16 residues. Germline CDR1 is LGHNA and CDR2 is YSLEER. The V gene lost 0 bases and the J gene lost 0 bases, with 6 bases spanning the gap.

The table lists this clonotype with many counts. This chain uses TRBV12-3 or TRBV12-4 with TRBJ1-1, with D possibly matching TRBD1 (6 bases). V lost 3 bases, J lost 5 bases, and 10 bases lay in between. The CDR3 length is 13 residues. CDR3 DNA: TGTGCCAGCAGTTTCGAAGGGGGGACTGAAGCTTTCTTT. Translated, it gives CASSFEGGTEAFF.

The chain carries TRBV7-9 and TRBJ1-3, with D possibly being TRBD1 (5 bases). This CDR3 region has 13 residues. Germline CDR1 SEHNR, CDR2 FQNEAQ (reference sequence). V was clipped by 7 bases and J by 4 bases, with 11 bases between them. The CDR3 DNA reads as TGTGCCAGCACGGGGACGGCAGGAAACACCATATATTTT. Translating it yields CASTGTAGNTIYF.

This clonotype has a handful of counts. The chain links TRBV11-2 to TRBJ2-1, with D unclear. V shed 1 base and J shed 3 bases, with 7 bases lying between them. The germline V gene encodes CDR1 SGHAT and CDR2 FQNNGV. The CDR3 extends over 14 amino acids. CDR3 sequence: CASSLARYYNEQFF. DNA of the CDR3: TGTGCCAGCAGCTTAGCTCGCTACTACAATGAGCAGTTCTTC. Using reference TRBV11-2 and TRBJ2-1 for the parts outside the CDR3, the full variable domain is EAGVAQSPRYKIIEKRQSVAFWCNPISGHATLYWYQQILGQGPKLLIQFQNNGVVDDSQLPKDRFSAERLKGVDSTLKIQPAKLEDSAVYLCASSLARYYNEQFFGPGTRLTVL.

J is TRBJ1-1 and V is TRBV4-3; unclear D gene. The germline V gene encodes CDR1 LGHNA and CDR2 YSLEER. With 0 bases removed from V and 8 bases from J, the gap between germline ends came to 13 bases. This CDR3 spans 14 amino acids. The CDR3 here is CASSQDLGRKEAFF. Written as DNA, the CDR3 is TGCGCCAGCAGCCAAGATTTGGGGAGGAAGGAAGCTTTCTTT.

V and J are TRBV6-5 and TRBJ2-7; D is undetermined. This CDR3 is built from 14 residues. V shed 6 bases and J shed 3 bases, with 15 bases lying between them. CDR1 MNHEY and CDR2 SVGAGI come from the germline V gene. CDR3 amino acids: CASRSEWRDYEQYF. The CDR3 DNA is TGTGCCAGCAGATCTGAGTGGCGAGACTACGAGCAGTACTTC.